The clone carrying this TCR beta chain was observed a few times. TCRdb's table, derived via immunoSEQ multiplex PCR, lists solely in-frame clones and lacks some. This sample yields about 77,000 clones, of which just under 75% are seen a single time; roughly a tenth belongs to the top ten. CDR1 and CDR2 (germline): LNHDA, SQIVND (reference sequence). The CDR3 is made up of 16 amino acids. Trimming took off 5 bases at V and 4 bases at J, with 20 bases between the two ends. The data are from a study of radiotherapy plus CTLA-4 blockade in lung cancer. Here the sequenced sample was peripheral blood, taken from a patient treated with radiotherapy plus ipilimumab. The chain has TRBV19 and TRBJ1-2; TRBD1 might be the D (6 bases). This TCR came from a human donor with non-small cell lung cancer whose response to radiotherapy plus ipilimumab could not be evaluated. CDR3 sequence (DNA): TGTGCCAGTAGTCAGGGACATCTACAGCTGGGCTATGGCTACACCTTC. Residues: CASSQGHLQLGYGYTF.